These 9 T cell receptor beta chains share one sample of origin, sequenced in a study of T cell responses to AZD1222 COVID-19 vaccine. Using immunoSEQ multiplex PCR, the repertoire was profiled, and TCRdb retains in-frame clones only, with some absent. The sample records fewer than 75,000 clones, about 85% being singletons. Sequences were derived from peripheral blood, sampled on day 0 of AZD1222 vaccination. These receptors came from an adult in good health.

This chain joins TRBV2 and TRBJ2-7, with 9 bases matching TRBD1. With 6 bases clipped from V and 0 bases from J, the junction kept 3 bases outside the gene matches. The CDR3 runs to 14 residues. Germline V gene data show CDR1 as SNHLY and CDR2 as FYNNEI. The DNA for the CDR3 is TGTGCCAGCAGATCGACAGGGGGCTCCTACGAGCAGTACTTC. Protein sequence: CASRSTGGSYEQYF.

The CDR3: CASSLGSYQPQHF. The DNA of the CDR3 is TGTGCCAGCAGCTTGGGGTCTTATCAGCCCCAGCATTTT. This chain links TRBV7-9 with TRBJ1-5, with no clear D. Germline assignment: CDR1 SEHNR and CDR2 FQNEAQ (reference sequence). The CDR3 contains 13 residues. Trimming stripped 3 bases from V and 5 bases from J, with 8 bases between. The entire variable domain, with the rest obtained from reference TRBV7-9 and TRBJ1-5, is as follows: DTGVSQNPRHKITKRGQNVTFRCDPISEHNRLYWYRQTLGQGPEFLTYFQNEAQLEKSRLLSDRFSAERPKGSFSTLEIQRTEQGDSAMYLCASSLGSYQPQHFGDGTRLSIL.

This chain connects TRBV25-1 to TRBJ1-2; 8 nucleotides match TRBD1. This CDR3 has 12 amino acids. Trimming took 6 bases from V and 6 from J; bases not matched to a gene: 3. Germline V gene lookup returns CDR1 MGHDK and CDR2 SYGVNS. In DNA form, the CDR3 reads TGTGCCAGCAGACAGGGGGTTCATGGCTACACCTTC. Protein product: CASRQGVHGYTF.

The CDR3 coding sequence is TGCGCCAGCATTGAATCTTGGGGCTACGAGCAGTACTTC. It yields the protein CASIESWGYEQYF. The chain uses TRBV10-1 and TRBJ2-7; D remains ambiguous. This CDR3 has 13 residues. The V end was cut by 7 bases, the J end by 3 bases, with 13 bases between. Per the germline V gene, CDR1 is WNHNN and CDR2 is SYGVQD (reference sequence).

The J gene is TRBJ1-2, the V gene TRBV19; 9 positions match TRBD1. The ends lost 3 bases at V and 6 bases at J; junction bases unmatched: 5. Germline CDR1 LNHDA, CDR2 SQIVND (reference sequence). This CDR3 spans 14 amino acids. CDR3 in DNA: TGTGCCAGTAGTATCGGGGACAGGGATCATGGCTACACCTTC. Amino acid sequence: CASSIGDRDHGYTF. The entire variable domain, with the rest obtained from reference TRBV19 and TRBJ1-2, is as follows: DGGITQSPKYLFRKEGQNVTLSCEQNLNHDAMYWYRQDPGQGLRLIYYSQIVNDFQKGDIAEGYSVSREKKESFPLTVTSAQKNPTAFYLCASSIGDRDHGYTFGSGTRLTVV.

The chain is built from TRBV5-4 and TRBJ1-1; TRBD1 is a possible D gene (5 bases). This CDR3 has 15 amino acids. Trimming took 4 bases from V and 6 from J, leaving 19 bases between them. Germline V lookup: CDR1 SGHNT, CDR2 YYREEE (reference sequence). CDR3 DNA: TGTGCCAGCAGCCGAGGGACGACCACTGGCGCTGAAGCTTTCTTT. It is translated as CASSRGTTTGAEAFF.

This sequence joins TRBV29-1 and TRBJ2-6, with a tentative D call TRBD2 (5 bases). The germline CDR1 and CDR2 sequences are SQVTM and ANQGSEA. Trimming cost V 6 bases and J 2 bases, with 11 bases left between them. The CDR3 runs to 14 residues. CDR3 in DNA: TGCAGCGTGAGGGCGGAAGCTGGGGCCAACGTCCTGACTTTC. As protein: CSVRAEAGANVLTF. Filled out from reference TRBV29-1 and TRBJ2-6, the complete variable domain reads SAVISQKPSRDICQRGTSLTIQCQVDSQVTMMFWYRQQPGQSLTLIATANQGSEATYESGFVIDKFPISRPNLTFSTLTVSNMSPEDSSIYLCSVRAEAGANVLTFGAGSRLTVL.

The rearrangement joins TRBV5-1 to TRBJ2-7, with 7 bases lining up with TRBD1. The CDR3 loop spans 16 amino acids. CDR1 and CDR2 from the germline V gene are SGHRS and YFSETQ. V trimming: 0 bases; J trimming: 2 bases; junction bases outside the gene matches: 8. The CDR3 bases are TGCGCCAGCAGCTTGGGTCTCGGGACAGCCACCTACGAGCAGTACTTC. Amino acids: CASSLGLGTATYEQYF.

The chain recombines TRBV5-8 with TRBJ1-5; D gene ambiguous. The V end lost 0 bases, the J end lost 3 bases, and 10 bases lay between the germline ends. Looked up from germline, CDR1 is SGHTS and CDR2 is YDEGEE. The CDR3 extends over 15 amino acids. CDR3 sequence: CASSLGGINNQPQHF. The CDR3, as DNA: TGTGCCAGCAGCTTGGGTGGCATAAACAATCAGCCCCAGCATTTT.